Included here is one TCR beta chain sequence, with context. Its antigen is unknown. In unsorted samples, genomic DNA was obtained using 100 million or so PBMCs. This sample stems from a study of shared clonotypes between healthy human individuals. Study summary: Donor ages ranged 18 to 49 years: a couple of women, three men. Whole-study findings and limits: Clonotype sharing among donors, it was expected, would be affected by sequencing depth.

DNA from unsorted PBMC was sequenced on ten immunoSEQ deep assay plates. Libraries were prepared by immunoSEQ multiplex PCR; TCRdb keeps only in-frame clonotypes and omits some of them. The sample yields about 600,000 clones, around three quarters seen once. The V segment lost 3 bases and the J segment 6 bases; nucleotides outside the gene matches: 7. This CDR3 has 14 amino acids. Per the germline V gene, CDR1 is KGHSH and CDR2 is LQKENI. The TCR comes from a woman in her thirties or forties in good health. Some clones in this sample may be carry-over from other donors' samples. V gene TRBV18 combines with J gene TRBJ1-2, with 7 bases identical to TRBD1. The specimen sequenced was PBMCs. The chain's CDR3 is CASSPGQKADGYTF. CDR3 nucleotides: TGTGCCAGCTCACCGGGACAGAAGGCGGATGGCTACACCTTC. Using reference TRBV18 and TRBJ1-2 for the parts outside the CDR3, the full variable domain is NAGVMQNPRHLVRRRGQEARLRCSPMKGHSHVYWYRQLPEEGLKFMVYLQKENIIDESGMPKERFSAEFPKEGPSILRIQQVVRGDSAAYFCASSPGQKADGYTFGSGTRLTVV.